The rows below give T cell receptor beta chains drawn from one sample of a study of cytomegalovirus exposure and HLA in healthy donors. Sequenced by immunoSEQ multiplex PCR; TCRdb stores in-frame clones only, minus some. The table lists 65,000 to 90,000 clones, with 2.5% to 3% in the top ten. The specimen sequenced was PBMCs. The receptors stem from a man aged 35 to 55 in good health and CMV-seronegative. Both conserved end residues are part of each CDR3. D genes are given only for firm matches. Clone size is shown for a subset of rows, as once, few, many or a class of expanded clone.

TRBV27	-	TRBD2	TRBJ2-5	CASSSSGGAIQTQYF	TGTGCCAGCAGTTCTAGCGGGGGGGCGATCCAGACCCAGTACTTC
TRBV4-1	-	-	TRBJ2-5	CASSLLGGPQETQYF	TGCGCCAGCAGCCTGCTGGGGGGTCCCCAAGAGACCCAGTACTTC
TRBV5-6	-	-	TRBJ1-1	CASSFGEGNTEAFF	TGTGCCAGCAGCTTTGGGGAGGGGAACACTGAAGCTTTCTTT
TRBV6-1	-	-	TRBJ2-2	CASSIGRTGELFF	TGTGCCAGCAGCATTGGGCGCACCGGGGAGCTGTTTTTT
TRBV6-6	-	TRBD1	TRBJ1-2	CASSSTGTDTYGYTF	TGTGCCAGCAGCTCAACCGGGACAGACACCTATGGCTACACCTTC
TRBV9	-	TRBD2	TRBJ2-1	CASSTRREWASGRTNNEQFF	TGTGCCAGCAGCACTCGAAGGGAGTGGGCTAGCGGGAGGACCAATAATGAGCAGTTCTTC
TRBV27	-	-	TRBJ1-1	CASSTGRFILNTEAFF	TGTGCCAGCAGTACAGGGCGTTTCATATTGAACACTGAAGCTTTCTTT
TRBV28	-	-	TRBJ2-3	CASSWGESTDTQYF	TGTGCCAGCAGTTGGGGGGAGAGCACAGATACGCAGTATTTT
TRBV19	-	-	TRBJ1-4	CASQTGGSRLYEKLFF	TGTGCCAGCCAAACCGGCGGGAGCAGGTTATATGAAAAACTGTTTTTT
TRBV5-1	-	-	TRBJ2-6	CASSSIGGPNVLTF	TGCGCCAGCAGCTCGATTGGGGGCCCCAACGTCCTGACTTTC
TRBV7-8	-	-	TRBJ2-3	CASSLMRIPTDTQYF	TGTGCCAGCAGCTTAATGCGGATTCCGACAGATACGCAGTATTTT
TRBV5-1	-	TRBD2	TRBJ2-1	CASRGRGSLYNEQFF	TGCGCCAGCAGAGGGCGGGGGTCCCTCTACAATGAGCAGTTCTTC
TRBV13	-	TRBD1	TRBJ1-1	CASKKGAGGYRNTEAFF	TGTGCCAGTAAAAAGGGGGCGGGCGGGTATCGCAACACTGAAGCTTTCTTT
TRBV5-1	-	-	TRBJ1-1	CASSLGQLMNTEAFF	TGCGCCAGCAGCTTGGGACAGCTTATGAACACTGAAGCTTTCTTT
TRBV4-2	-	TRBD2	TRBJ2-7	CASSQSLAGGSYEQYF	TGTGCCAGTAGCCAATCGCTAGCGGGGGGATCCTACGAGCAGTACTTC
TRBV27	-	-	TRBJ2-1	CASSLTNPIYNEQFF	TGTGCCAGCAGTTTAACTAACCCTATCTACAATGAGCAGTTCTTC
TRBV28	-	-	TRBJ2-1	CASSPQMGPLDNEQFF	TGTGCCAGCAGCCCTCAGATGGGGCCCCTCGACAATGAGCAGTTCTTC
TRBV27	-	-	TRBJ1-5	CASSLIRGIDQPQHF	TGTGCCAGCAGTTTAATTCGGGGAATAGATCAGCCCCAGCATTTT
TRBV19	-	-	TRBJ1-6	CASSIDRRAGGSLHF	TGTGCCAGTAGTATAGATCGGCGGGCCGGGGGATCCCTCCACTTT
TRBV29-1	-	TRBD1	TRBJ2-2	CSVEDRAGELFF	TGCAGCGTAGAGGACAGGGCTGGGGAGCTGTTTTTT
TRBV27	-	-	TRBJ2-1	CASRQGRFNEQFF	TGTGCCAGCAGGCAGGGTAGGTTCAATGAGCAGTTCTTC
TRBV6-5	-	TRBD1	TRBJ1-5	CASSRDRERPQHF	TGTGCCAGCAGTCGAGACAGGGAAAGGCCCCAGCATTTT
TRBV13	-	TRBD2	TRBJ2-3	CASSQTSGGADTQYF	TGTGCCAGCAGCCAGACTAGCGGGGGGGCAGATACGCAGTATTTT
TRBV19	-	-	TRBJ1-1	CAPGTHTEAFF	TGTGCTCCGGGAACCCACACTGAAGCTTTCTTT
TRBV5-6	-	-	TRBJ2-1	CASSPLTETYQFF	TGTGCCAGCAGCCCGTTGACAGAGACATATCAGTTCTTC
TRBV19	-	TRBD1	TRBJ2-5	CASGGQGLVQETQYF	TGTGCCAGCGGGGGACAGGGGCTAGTACAAGAGACCCAGTACTTC
TRBV6-5	-	-	TRBJ1-6	CASSRDINNSPLHF	TGTGCCAGCAGCCGGGACATTAACAATTCACCCCTCCACTTT
TRBV4-1	-	TRBD1	TRBJ1-1	CASSGTGLGNLNTEAFF	TGCGCCAGCAGCGGGACAGGGCTGGGGAATTTGAACACTGAAGCTTTCTTT
TRBV7-9	-	TRBD2	TRBJ2-6	CASRPGTRMRQAGANVLTF	TGTGCCAGCAGACCCGGGACTAGAATGCGTCAGGCAGGGGCCAACGTCCTGACTTTC
TRBV6-6	-	TRBD1	TRBJ2-2	CASSYGTGDAGELFF	TGTGCCAGCAGTTACGGGACAGGGGACGCCGGGGAGCTGTTTTTT
TRBV7-2	medium-sized	-	TRBJ2-7	CASSFIGGPYEQYF	TGTGCCAGCAGCTTCATCGGGGGTCCCTACGAGCAGTACTTC
TRBV14	-	-	TRBJ1-1	CASSPQMNTEAFF	TGTGCCAGCAGCCCCCAGATGAACACTGAAGCTTTCTTT
TRBV9	-	TRBD1	TRBJ1-2	CASSATQGSYGYTF	TGTGCCAGCAGCGCCACACAGGGGAGCTATGGCTACACCTTC
TRBV7-6	-	TRBD1	TRBJ2-1	CASSLSGTGVNEQFF	TGTGCCAGCAGCTTAAGTGGGACAGGGGTCAATGAGCAGTTCTTC
TRBV11-2	-	TRBD1	TRBJ2-7	CASKSTGIYEQYF	TGTGCCAGCAAATCGACAGGGATCTACGAGCAGTACTTC
TRBV30	-	TRBD2	TRBJ2-1	CAWMAGGVNEQFF	TGTGCCTGGATGGCGGGGGGGGTTAATGAGCAGTTCTTC
TRBV5-4	-	TRBD2	TRBJ2-7	CASSSTSGSYEQYF	TGTGCCAGCTCCTCGACTAGCGGTTCCTACGAGCAGTACTTC
TRBV30	-	-	TRBJ1-1	CAWSGRGATEAFF	TGTGCCTGGAGTGGGCGGGGGGCCACTGAAGCTTTCTTT
TRBV7-2	-	TRBD1	TRBJ2-7	CASSQTRDRGYEQYF	TGTGCCAGCAGCCAAACCCGGGACAGGGGCTACGAGCAGTACTTC
TRBV30	-	-	TRBJ2-1	CAWSVGGVGEQFF	TGTGCCTGGAGTGTTGGCGGGGTAGGTGAGCAGTTCTTC
TRBV7-9	-	-	TRBJ2-6	CASSLDSSGANVLTF	TGTGCCAGCAGCTTAGACAGCTCTGGGGCCAACGTCCTGACTTTC
TRBV5-1	-	-	TRBJ2-3	CASSPGFTDTQYF	TGCGCCAGCAGCCCGGGGTTCACAGATACGCAGTATTTT
TRBV7-3	-	TRBD2	TRBJ2-1	CASSPAAGDFDEQFF	TGTGCCAGCAGCCCAGCGGCGGGGGACTTCGATGAGCAGTTCTTC
TRBV11-3	-	TRBD2	TRBJ2-1	CASSTSPGLAYNEQFF	TGTGCCAGCAGCACCTCCCCGGGACTAGCCTACAATGAGCAGTTCTTC
TRBV5-1	-	-	TRBJ1-1	CASRDSENTEAFF	TGCGCCAGCAGGGACAGCGAAAACACTGAAGCTTTCTTT
TRBV5-1	-	TRBD1	TRBJ2-7	CASSLGGQGRNEQYF	TGCGCCAGCAGCTTGGGGGGACAGGGGAGGAACGAGCAGTACTTC
TRBV5-6	-	-	TRBJ2-7	CASSIETVAEQYF	TGTGCCAGCAGCATAGAGACAGTCGCCGAGCAGTACTTC
TRBV6-5	-	-	TRBJ2-2	CASSGREGAAGELFF	TGTGCCAGCAGTGGACGGGAGGGGGCTGCCGGGGAGCTGTTTTTT
TRBV6-1	-	TRBD1	TRBJ1-5	CASSPDRDSNQPQHF	TGTGCCAGCAGCCCCGACAGGGACAGCAATCAGCCCCAGCATTTT
TRBV15	-	-	TRBJ1-4	CATSRDSAAEKLFF	TGTGCCACCAGCAGAGATAGTGCGGCGGAAAAACTGTTTTTT
TRBV6-4	-	-	TRBJ2-3	CASSEGPSTGPDTQYF	TGTGCCAGCAGTGAGGGGCCCAGTACCGGCCCAGATACGCAGTATTTT
TRBV5-8	-	-	TRBJ2-2	CASTRLLPGELFF	TGTGCCAGCACCCGGTTATTACCCGGGGAGCTGTTTTTT
TRBV25-1	-	-	TRBJ2-3	CASSEPSKWLRDTDTQYF	TGTGCCAGCAGTGAACCCTCAAAGTGGTTGCGCGACACAGATACGCAGTATTTT
TRBV19	-	-	TRBJ1-5	CASIPSGGWGQPQHF	TGTGCCAGTATCCCCTCGGGGGGATGGGGCCAGCCCCAGCATTTT
TRBV6-1	-	TRBD1	TRBJ2-6	CATEPDRAGANVLTF	TGTGCCACCGAACCCGACAGGGCTGGGGCCAACGTCCTGACTTTC
TRBV4-2	-	-	TRBJ2-3	CASSLPKGGDTDTQYF	TGTGCCAGCAGCCTCCCAAAGGGGGGGGACACAGATACGCAGTATTTT
TRBV9	-	TRBD1	TRBJ2-5	CASSGDRGETQYF	TGTGCCAGCAGCGGGGACAGGGGGGAGACCCAGTACTTC